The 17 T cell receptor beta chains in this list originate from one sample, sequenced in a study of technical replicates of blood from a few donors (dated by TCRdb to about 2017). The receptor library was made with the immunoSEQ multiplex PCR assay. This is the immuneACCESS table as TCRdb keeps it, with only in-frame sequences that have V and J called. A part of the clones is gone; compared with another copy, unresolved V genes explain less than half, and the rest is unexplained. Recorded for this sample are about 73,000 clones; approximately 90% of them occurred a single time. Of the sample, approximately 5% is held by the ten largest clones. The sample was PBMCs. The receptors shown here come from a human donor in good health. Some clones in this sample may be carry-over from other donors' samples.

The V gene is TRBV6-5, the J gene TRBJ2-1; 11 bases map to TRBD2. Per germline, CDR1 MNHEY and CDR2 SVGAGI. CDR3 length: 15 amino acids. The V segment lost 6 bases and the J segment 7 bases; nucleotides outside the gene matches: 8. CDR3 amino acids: CASRGSLAGVNEQFF. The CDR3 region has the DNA TGTGCCAGCAGGGGGTCACTAGCGGGAGTTAATGAGCAGTTCTTC.

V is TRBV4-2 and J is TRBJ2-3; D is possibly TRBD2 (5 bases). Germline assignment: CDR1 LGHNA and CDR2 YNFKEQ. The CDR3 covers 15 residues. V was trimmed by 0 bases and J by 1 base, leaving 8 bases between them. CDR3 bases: TGTGCCAGCAGCCAAGAGAGGGCTCGCACAGATACGCAGTATTTT. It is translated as CASSQERARTDTQYF.

Here the CDR3 DNA reads TGTGCCAGCAGTTACGGGACAGGCTTTGAAAAACTGTTTTTT. Translating it yields CASSYGTGFEKLFF. The J gene is TRBJ1-4, the V gene TRBV6-5; 8 bases are a match to TRBD1. CDR1 and CDR2 from the germline V gene are MNHEY and SVGAGI. The CDR3 is 14 amino acids. With V trimmed by 2 bases and J by 7 bases, 3 bases remained unmatched.

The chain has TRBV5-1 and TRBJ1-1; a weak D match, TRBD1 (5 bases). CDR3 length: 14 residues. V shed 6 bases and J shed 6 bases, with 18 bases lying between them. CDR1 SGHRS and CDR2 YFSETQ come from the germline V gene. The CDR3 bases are TGCGCCAGCAAGATGGGGCAGGAAGGTCCTGAAGCTTTCTTT. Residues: CASKMGQEGPEAFF.

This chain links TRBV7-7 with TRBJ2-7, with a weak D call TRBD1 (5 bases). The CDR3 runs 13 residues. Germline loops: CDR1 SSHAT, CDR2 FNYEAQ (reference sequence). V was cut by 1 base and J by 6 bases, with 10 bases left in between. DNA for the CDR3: TGTGCCAGCAGCTTAGTTGGCCAGGGCGAGCAGTACTTC. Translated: CASSLVGQGEQYF.

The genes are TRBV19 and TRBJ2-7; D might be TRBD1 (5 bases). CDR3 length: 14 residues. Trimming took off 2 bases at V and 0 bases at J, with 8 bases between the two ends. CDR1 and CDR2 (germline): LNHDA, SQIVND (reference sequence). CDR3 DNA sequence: TGTGCCAGTAGTATACCAGGGATCTCCTACGAGCAGTACTTC. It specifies CASSIPGISYEQYF.

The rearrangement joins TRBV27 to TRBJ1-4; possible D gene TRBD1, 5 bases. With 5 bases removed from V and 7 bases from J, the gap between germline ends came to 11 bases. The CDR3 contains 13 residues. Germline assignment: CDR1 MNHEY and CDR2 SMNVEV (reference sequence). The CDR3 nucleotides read TGTGCCAGCAGTGCCGGAAGGGGTGAAAAACTGTTTTTT. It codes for CASSAGRGEKLFF.

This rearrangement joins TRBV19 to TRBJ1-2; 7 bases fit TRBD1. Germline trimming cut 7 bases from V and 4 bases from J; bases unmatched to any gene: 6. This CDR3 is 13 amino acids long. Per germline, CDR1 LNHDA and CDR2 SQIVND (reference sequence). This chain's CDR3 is CASKVTGIYGYTF. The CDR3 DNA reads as TGTGCCAGTAAAGTGACAGGGATCTATGGCTACACCTTC.

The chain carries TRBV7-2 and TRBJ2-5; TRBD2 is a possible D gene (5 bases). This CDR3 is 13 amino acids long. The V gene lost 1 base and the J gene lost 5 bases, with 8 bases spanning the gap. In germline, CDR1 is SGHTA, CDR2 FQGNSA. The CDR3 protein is CASSLERVETQYF. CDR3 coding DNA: TGTGCCAGCAGCTTAGAGAGGGTTGAGACCCAGTACTTC. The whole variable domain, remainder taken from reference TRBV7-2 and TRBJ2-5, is GAGVSQSPSNKVTEKGKDVELRCDPISGHTALYWYRQSLGQGLEFLIYFQGNSAPDKSGLPSDRFSAERTGGSVSTLTIQRTQQEDSAVYLCASSLERVETQYFGPGTRLLVL.

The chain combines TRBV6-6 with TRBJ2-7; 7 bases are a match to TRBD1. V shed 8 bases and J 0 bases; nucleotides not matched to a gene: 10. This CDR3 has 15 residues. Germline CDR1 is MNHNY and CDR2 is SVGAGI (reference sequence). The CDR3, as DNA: TGTGCCAGCGGAAAGGACAGGTCCGCCTCCTACGAGCAGTACTTC. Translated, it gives CASGKDRSASYEQYF.

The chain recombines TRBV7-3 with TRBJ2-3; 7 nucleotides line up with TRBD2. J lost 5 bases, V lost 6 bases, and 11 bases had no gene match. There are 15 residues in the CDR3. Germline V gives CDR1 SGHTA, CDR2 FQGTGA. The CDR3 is CASRNRGDRRDTQYF. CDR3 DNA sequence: TGTGCCAGCAGGAATCGGGGGGACCGGAGAGATACGCAGTATTTT.

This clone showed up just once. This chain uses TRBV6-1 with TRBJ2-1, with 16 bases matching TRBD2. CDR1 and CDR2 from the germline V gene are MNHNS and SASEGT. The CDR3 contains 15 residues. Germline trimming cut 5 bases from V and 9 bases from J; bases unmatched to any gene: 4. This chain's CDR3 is CASSPGLAGGIEQFF. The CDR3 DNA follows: TGTGCCAGCAGTCCGGGACTAGCGGGAGGGATTGAGCAGTTCTTC.

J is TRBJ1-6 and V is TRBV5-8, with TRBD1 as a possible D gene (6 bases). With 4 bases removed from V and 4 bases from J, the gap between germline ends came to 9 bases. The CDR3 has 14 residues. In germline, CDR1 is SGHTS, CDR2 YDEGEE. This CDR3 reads CASSVQGYNSPLHF. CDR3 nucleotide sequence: TGTGCCAGCAGCGTACAGGGTTATAATTCACCCCTCCACTTT.

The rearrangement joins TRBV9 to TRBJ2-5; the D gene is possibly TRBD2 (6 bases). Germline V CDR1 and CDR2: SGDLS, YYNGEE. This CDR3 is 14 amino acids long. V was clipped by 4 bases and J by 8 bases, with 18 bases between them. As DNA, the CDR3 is TGTGCCAGCAGCCCTCTGCGGGACGGTCTCACCCAGTACTTC. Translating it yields CASSPLRDGLTQYF.

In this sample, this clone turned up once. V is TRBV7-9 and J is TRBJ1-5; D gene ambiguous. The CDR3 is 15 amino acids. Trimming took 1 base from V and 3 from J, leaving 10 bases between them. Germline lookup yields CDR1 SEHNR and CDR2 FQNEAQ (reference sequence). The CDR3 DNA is TGTGCCAGCAGCTTAGGGGCGGGAAACAATCAGCCCCAGCATTTT. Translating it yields CASSLGAGNNQPQHF. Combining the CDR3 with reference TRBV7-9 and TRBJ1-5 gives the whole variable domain DTGVSQNPRHKITKRGQNVTFRCDPISEHNRLYWYRQTLGQGPEFLTYFQNEAQLEKSRLLSDRFSAERPKGSFSTLEIQRTEQGDSAMYLCASSLGAGNNQPQHFGDGTRLSIL.

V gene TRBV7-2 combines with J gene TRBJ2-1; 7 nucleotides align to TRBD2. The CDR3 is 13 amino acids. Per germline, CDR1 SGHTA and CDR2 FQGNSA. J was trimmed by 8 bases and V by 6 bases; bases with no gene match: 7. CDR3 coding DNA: TGTGCCAGCAGGCGCGGGGGTTTGGATGAGCAGTTCTTC. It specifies CASRRGGLDEQFF. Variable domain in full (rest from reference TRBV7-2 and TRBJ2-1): GAGVSQSPSNKVTEKGKDVELRCDPISGHTALYWYRQSLGQGLEFLIYFQGNSAPDKSGLPSDRFSAERTGGSVSTLTIQRTQQEDSAVYLCASRRGGLDEQFFGPGTRLTVL.

CDR3 nucleotides: TGTGCCAGCAGCTTAAAAGGGACTAGCGGGAGACTGGGTAGGGAGCTGTTTTTT. Translation: CASSLKGTSGRLGRELFF. The J gene is TRBJ2-2, the V gene TRBV7-3, with 14 bases matching TRBD2. The V and J ends lost 1 base and 9 bases, in that order; junction bases with no gene match: 10. The CDR3 spans 18 residues. CDR1 and CDR2 from the germline V gene are SGHTA and FQGTGA.